The following is a T cell receptor (beta chain) sequence with its context. In the original analysis: Reference gene primer amplification gave nucleated cell count estimates. Method: immunoSEQ multiplex PCR; TCRdb's copy keeps in-frame clones and lacks some. Clonal size and the V and J genes are those of that table, whereas D and trimming came from the DNA. The sample records approximately 230,000 clones, around four fifths being singletons. CDR1 and CDR2 from the germline V gene are LNHDA and SQIVND (reference sequence). The CDR3 covers 19 residues. The junction had 13 bases not matched to a gene; V was cut back by 3 bases and J by 1 base. The data derive from a study of blood T cell repertoires in COVID-19. Study-wide context: Whether acute or convalescent, the COVID-19 samples came from the United States, Italy and Spain. PBMCs, B-cell-depleted T cells, or T cells provided the cDNA or gDNA that made up the material.

The rearrangement uses TRBV19 and TRBJ2-1; the match to TRBD2 covers 9 bases. The material sequenced was peripheral blood. The receptor was isolated from a man aged 80 or over with acute or convalescent COVID-19. For the CDR3, the DNA is TGTGCCAGTAGTATGGGGAGGGGCGCGGGAGGGCCTTCCTACAATGAGCAGTTCTTC. Residues: CASSMGRGAGGPSYNEQFF.